A selection of T cell receptor beta chains follows, all from one sample in a study of beta chain features in type 1 diabetes. Data came from immunoSEQ multiplex PCR; TCRdb stores just in-frame clones and leaves some out. The sample contains roughly 150,000 clones, 7.5% to 8.5% of which appear only once. The source material was central memory CD4+ T cells from blood. These TCRs come from a man aged 18 to 35 with type 1 diabetes. CDR3s include the opening cysteine and the closing phenylalanine or tryptophan. A D gene is named only where the DNA matches it firmly. Size values are once, few and many counts, or a class for expanded clones, and some rows have none.

cdr3_length j_call d_call v_call clone_size cdr3_aa cdr3_nt
15 TRBJ2-3 NA TRBV27 few CASSRTRQATDTQYF TGTGCCAGCAGTCGCACCCGACAGGCCACAGATACGCAGTATTTT
14 TRBJ1-1 NA TRBV11-2 NA CASSLSAGGTEAFF TGTGCCAGCAGCTTAAGTGCGGGGGGGACTGAAGCTTTCTTT
14 TRBJ2-1 NA TRBV6-5 NA CASSSSRVANEQFF TGTGCCAGCAGTTCCTCCAGGGTAGCCAATGAGCAGTTCTTC
15 TRBJ2-1 TRBD1 TRBV9 few CASSPSWTGINEQFF TGTGCCAGCAGCCCGTCATGGACAGGGATAAATGAGCAGTTCTTC
15 TRBJ1-1 NA TRBV9 NA CASSAPGTEHTEAFF TGTGCCAGCAGTGCACCGGGGACTGAGCACACTGAAGCTTTCTTT
13 TRBJ2-1 NA TRBV19 NA CASRLGRYNEQFF TGTGCCAGTCGTTTGGGCAGGTACAATGAGCAGTTCTTC
14 TRBJ2-6 NA TRBV7-9 few CASSSFSGANVLTF TGTGCCAGCAGCTCTTTCTCTGGGGCCAACGTCCTGACTTTC
16 TRBJ2-7 NA TRBV6-6 NA CASSLASRTGGYEQYF TGTGCCAGCAGTCTCGCCAGTAGGACAGGAGGGTACGAGCAGTACTTC
14 TRBJ2-3 TRBD2 TRBV9 few CASSVSSGGDTQYF TGTGCCAGCAGCGTATCGAGCGGGGGGGATACGCAGTATTTT
15 TRBJ2-3 TRBD2 TRBV7-2 few CASSLSGGAGDTQYF TGTGCCAGCAGCTTAAGCGGGGGGGCCGGAGATACGCAGTATTTT
14 TRBJ2-1 TRBD2 TRBV15 NA CATSTGTSRNEQFF TGTGCCACCAGCACCGGGACTAGCCGCAATGAGCAGTTCTTC
15 TRBJ2-3 NA TRBV4-3 few CASSPRQGVVDTQYF TGCGCCAGCAGCCCCCGCCAGGGCGTAGTAGATACGCAGTATTTT
14 TRBJ2-7 TRBD1 TRBV10-3 few CAISGTGGEYEQYF TGTGCCATCAGTGGGACAGGGGGCGAATACGAGCAGTACTTC
16 TRBJ1-2 TRBD1 TRBV4-2 few CASSQETGGNNYGYTF TGTGCCAGCAGCCAAGAAACAGGGGGCAATAACTATGGCTACACCTTC
15 TRBJ2-1 TRBD2 TRBV28 many CAIQRGGPSYNEQFF TGTGCCATTCAGCGGGGGGGCCCCTCCTACAATGAGCAGTTCTTC
14 TRBJ1-1 NA TRBV19 NA CASSIVGRNTEAFF TGTGCCAGTAGTATAGTGGGCAGGAACACTGAAGCTTTCTTT
15 TRBJ1-5 TRBD1 TRBV19 few CASSMDRIGNQPQHF TGTGCCAGTAGTATGGACAGGATAGGCAATCAGCCCCAGCATTTT
15 TRBJ2-7 TRBD1 TRBV5-4 NA CASSFTGGGEGEQYF TGTGCCAGCAGTTTTACAGGGGGCGGCGAAGGCGAGCAGTACTTC
14 TRBJ2-7 NA TRBV10-3 NA CAISETRQSHEQYF TGTGCCATCAGTGAGACCCGACAGTCCCACGAGCAGTACTTC
15 TRBJ2-3 NA TRBV19 few CASSIGGGLTDTQYF TGTGCCAGTAGTATAGGCGGGGGCCTCACAGATACGCAGTATTTT
17 TRBJ2-2 TRBD2 TRBV5-1 NA CASSLKLAGANTGELFF TGCGCCAGCAGCTTGAAGCTAGCGGGGGCGAACACCGGGGAGCTGTTTTTT
14 TRBJ2-5 TRBD2 TRBV30 NA CAWSVGGAQETQYF TGTGCCTGGTCCGTCGGGGGGGCCCAAGAGACCCAGTACTTC
12 TRBJ2-1 NA TRBV9 NA CASSVGYNEQFF TGTGCCAGCAGCGTCGGGTATAATGAGCAGTTCTTC
13 TRBJ1-5 NA TRBV7-9 NA CASSPQGNQPQHF TGTGCCAGCAGCCCCCAGGGCAATCAGCCCCAGCATTTT
16 TRBJ2-3 TRBD2 TRBV18 few CASSPRAGGPTDTQYF TGTGCCAGCTCACCGAGAGCGGGGGGCCCCACAGATACGCAGTATTTT
12 TRBJ2-7 NA TRBV30 few CAWSFDIYEQYF TGTGCCTGGAGTTTCGACATATACGAGCAGTACTTC
16 TRBJ2-1 NA TRBV7-2 once CASSPWARSRYNEQFF TGTGCCAGCAGCCCGTGGGCGCGATCCAGGTACAATGAGCAGTTCTTC
14 TRBJ2-7 NA TRBV5-1 NA CASSLEGTSYEQYF TGCGCCAGCAGCTTAGAGGGAACCTCCTACGAGCAGTACTTC
11 TRBJ2-7 TRBD2 TRBV6-1 NA CASNGRNEQYF TGTGCCAGCAACGGGAGGAACGAGCAGTACTTC
15 TRBJ1-1 NA TRBV18 few CASSPLSELNTEAFF TGTGCCAGCTCACCTTTGTCCGAGTTGAACACTGAAGCTTTCTTT
15 TRBJ1-2 TRBD1 TRBV28 few CASSSRGTGTYGYTF TGTGCCAGCAGTTCCAGGGGGACAGGGACCTATGGCTACACCTTC